This T cell receptor beta chain stems from a study of blood T cells in healthy people across ages. Study observations and caveats: Long-lived and aged donors differed, with more naive CD4+ cells and higher diversity in the long-lived.

CDR3 size: 14 residues. After removal of 6 bases from V and 4 bases from J, the junction contained 5 bases not matched to a gene. Of note for this clonotype: Its target is unknown.

Each individual donor underwent a draw of roughly 10 milliliters of peripheral blood. PCR was performed a second time for 7 to 11 cycles using a sample-barcoded 5' primer and a J-beta primer mix. Each TCR beta cDNA got a 12-nucleotide random molecular identifier. CDR3-containing paired-end reads numbering at least 2.5 million came from each sample. TCRdb processed the 5' RACE reads anew with MiXCR; each CDR3 protein has one entry. The table has approximately 800,000 distinct CDR3 sequences, 56% seen once; the top ten hold around 24%. Specimen: blood. The chain is built from TRBV12-3 or TRBV12-4 and TRBJ2-5; 10 bases are a match to TRBD1. This receptor was obtained from a man between 40 and 49 years old in good health. The CDR3 reads CASRLTGGGETQYF. Written as DNA, the CDR3 is TGTGCCAGCAGGCTGACAGGGGGCGGAGAGACCCAGTACTTC.